These 9 T cell receptor beta chains share one sample of origin, sequenced in a study of long-term antiretroviral therapy in people with HIV. Survey-level resolution applied to immunoSEQ assay v3.0. Data came from immunoSEQ multiplex PCR; TCRdb stores just in-frame clones and leaves some out. The profile shows tens of thousands of clones, around 83% of them singletons. The sample consisted of unsorted PBMCs, taken 3 years after starting antiretroviral therapy. These TCRs come from a man in his forties or fifties with HIV.

V usage is TRBV7-8 and J usage is TRBJ2-7; D is ambiguous. This CDR3 region has 13 residues. Germline V gives CDR1 SGHVS, CDR2 FQNEAQ. V lost 2 bases and J 2 bases, leaving 7 bases between the germline ends. The CDR3 DNA sequence: TGTGCCAGCAGCTTAAAGGGCACCTACGAGCAGTACTTC. This gives the protein CASSLKGTYEQYF.

This clone was seen once. V gene TRBV19 combines with J gene TRBJ2-7, with D hard to call. Trimming cost V 1 base and J 3 bases, with 13 bases left between them. This CDR3 region has 15 residues. Germline CDR1 LNHDA, CDR2 SQIVND (reference sequence). CDR3 in DNA: TGTGCCAGTAGTATAGTGCCGGTAGACATCTACGAGCAGTACTTC. Its protein is CASSIVPVDIYEQYF.

In its sample, this clone was seen a few times. V gene TRBV7-2 combines with J gene TRBJ1-4; 11 bases match TRBD1. The J segment lost 10 bases and the V segment lost 5 bases, leaving 3 bases of the junction unmatched. CDR3 length: 13 amino acids. Germline V gene sequence: CDR1 SGHTA, CDR2 FQGNSA. CDR3: CASSPGQGGKLFF. Written as DNA, the CDR3 is TGTGCCAGCAGCCCGGGACAGGGGGGAAAACTGTTTTTT.

This clone was picked up a small number of times. The junction differs from germline at one of its ends, possibly a read error. The V call is TRBV9, the J call TRBJ2-3; 9 bases map to TRBD2. The CDR3 is 15 residues long. Germline V gene lookup returns CDR1 SGDLS and CDR2 YYNGEE. This chain's CDR3 is CASSSSGTSKDTQYF. For the CDR3, the DNA is TGTGCCAGCAGCTCTTCCGGGACTAGCAAAGATACGCAGTATTTT.

CDR3 in DNA: TGTGCCTGGAGTATAAATCCCTCGCTAGATGGCTACACCTTC. Protein sequence: CAWSINPSLDGYTF. The genes are TRBV30 and TRBJ1-2; D remains ambiguous. In germline, CDR1 is GTSNPN, CDR2 SVGIG (reference sequence). Trimming left V 2 bases short and J 6 bases short, with 16 bases between. The length of the CDR3 is 14 residues.

The chain has TRBV5-6 and TRBJ1-5, with D tentatively TRBD1 (5 bases). V shed 3 bases and J shed 7 bases, with 14 bases lying between them. CDR3 size: 14 residues. Germline assignment: CDR1 SGHDT and CDR2 YYEEEE. This CDR3 is CASSYGGEGQPQHF. The CDR3 DNA reads TGTGCCAGCAGCTATGGGGGGGAGGGACAGCCCCAGCATTTT.

The V call is TRBV28, the J call TRBJ1-2, with D perhaps matching TRBD1 (5 bases). V was shortened by 3 bases and J by 3 bases, with 17 bases between the two germline ends. The CDR3 has 16 amino acids. CDR1 is MDHEN and CDR2 is SYDVKM in the germline V gene. The CDR3 sequence is CASSLSPLGGDYGYTF. The CDR3 bases are TGTGCCAGCAGTTTGTCCCCCCTGGGGGGAGACTATGGCTACACCTTC.

The V gene is TRBV6-4, the J gene TRBJ2-7; D could derive from TRBD1 or TRBD2 (5 bases each). The V gene lost 7 bases and the J gene lost 0 bases, with 19 bases spanning the gap. The CDR3 is 16 residues long. CDR1 is MRHNA and CDR2 is SNTAGT in the germline V gene. The CDR3 nucleotides are TGTGCCAGCACTAGTGGTGGGACCCGAAGCTCCTACGAGCAGTACTTC. Translation: CASTSGGTRSSYEQYF.

This chain uses TRBV19 with TRBJ1-1; a weak D match, TRBD1 (5 bases). Trimming left V 6 bases short and J 5 bases short, with 19 bases between. Germline lookup yields CDR1 LNHDA and CDR2 SQIVND (reference sequence). This CDR3 contains 15 residues. The CDR3 region has the DNA TGTGCCAGTAGCCTCGCGGGGGGTCGTAGTACTGAAGCTTTCTTT. Translation: CASSLAGGRSTEAFF. The complete variable domain, with remaining parts taken from reference TRBV19 and TRBJ1-1, reads DGGITQSPKYLFRKEGQNVTLSCEQNLNHDAMYWYRQDPGQGLRLIYYSQIVNDFQKGDIAEGYSVSREKKESFPLTVTSAQKNPTAFYLCASSLAGGRSTEAFFGQGTRLTVV.